This TCR beta chain emerged from a study of T cells in Graves' hyperthyroidism and ophthalmopathy. Overall study results and limits: Ophthalmopathy got predicted by the model a median approximately 6.3 months before its onset.

In regard to this clonotype: Its antigen is unidentified.

Researchers amplified the TCR beta CDR3 regions from RNA transcripts. The HTBI primer set was used in a first-round RT-PCR of the TCR CDR3. TCRdb independently ran MiXCR on the multiplex PCR reads; one entry per CDR3 protein. Of 500,000 to 600,000 distinct CDR3 sequences in the sample, over 15% were seen once. Newly diagnosed patients aged 18 to 65 had hyperthyroidism of under 2 months' duration. Exclusion criteria comprised uncontrolled infection, other autoimmune disease, pregnancy or lactation. V lost 5 bases and J lost 5, with 15 bases in between. Per the germline V gene, CDR1 is DFQATT and CDR2 is SNEGSKA (reference sequence). The CDR3 has 13 amino acids.

The sequencing input was blood. This clonotype originated in a woman between 18 and 30 years old with Graves' hyperthyroidism. The chain joins TRBV20-1 to TRBJ2-5; D ambiguous. CDR3 residues: CSAGPRPPETQYF. The CDR3 coding sequence is TGCAGTGCTGGACCCAGGCCCCCGGAGACCCAGTACTTC.